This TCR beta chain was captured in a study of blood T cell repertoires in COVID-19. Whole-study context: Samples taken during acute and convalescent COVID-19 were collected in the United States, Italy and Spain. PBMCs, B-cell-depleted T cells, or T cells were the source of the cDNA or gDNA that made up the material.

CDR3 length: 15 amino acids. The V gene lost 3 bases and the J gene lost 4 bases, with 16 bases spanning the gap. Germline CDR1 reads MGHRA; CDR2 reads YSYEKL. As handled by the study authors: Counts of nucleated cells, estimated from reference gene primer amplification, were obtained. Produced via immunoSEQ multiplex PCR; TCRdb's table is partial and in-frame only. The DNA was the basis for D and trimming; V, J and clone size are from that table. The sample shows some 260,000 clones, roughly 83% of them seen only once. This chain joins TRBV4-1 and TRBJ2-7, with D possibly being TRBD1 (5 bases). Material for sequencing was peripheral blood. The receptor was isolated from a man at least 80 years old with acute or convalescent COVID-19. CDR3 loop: CASSHTRTSGYEQYF. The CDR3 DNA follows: TGCGCCAGCAGCCACACGAGGACATCCGGGTACGAGCAGTACTTC.